This is a list of T cell receptor beta chains from one sample in a study of blood T cell repertoires in COVID-19. Measured with immunoSEQ multiplex PCR; TCRdb has only the in-frame clones, and not every one. The sample lists more than 70,000 clones; 86% were seen once. What was sequenced was peripheral blood. These receptors all come from a woman older than 75 with acute or convalescent COVID-19. Both conserved end residues are part of each CDR3. A D gene is named only where the DNA matches it firmly. Some rows have no size entry. The others give once, few or many, or a class for an expanded clone.

v_call,d_call,j_call,clone_size,cdr3_aa,cdr3_nt
TRBV19,-,TRBJ1-5,-,CASSGSGLWINEPQHF,TGTGCCAGTAGCGGTTCGGGACTCTGGATAAATGAGCCCCAGCATTTT
TRBV10-3,-,TRBJ2-2,-,CAISVGGATNTGELFF,TGTGCCATCAGTGTTGGGGGGGCAACGAACACCGGGGAGCTGTTTTTT
TRBV5-1,TRBD2,TRBJ2-5,-,CASSSRGGETQYF,TGCGCCAGCAGCTCGCGGGGGGGAGAGACCCAGTACTTC
TRBV7-6,TRBD2,TRBJ2-1,-,CASSLSTSGGYEQFF,TGTGCCAGCAGCTTAAGTACTAGCGGGGGCTATGAGCAGTTCTTC
TRBV6-5,-,TRBJ1-2,-,CASSRLAGYGYTF,TGTGCCAGCAGTCGCCTGGCGGGTTATGGCTACACCTTC
TRBV5-1,-,TRBJ1-2,-,CASSLPAEGYTF,TGCGCCAGCAGCTTGCCCGCCGAGGGCTACACCTTC
TRBV6-5,-,TRBJ1-1,-,CASSFEQNTEAFF,TGTGCCAGCAGTTTCGAGCAGAACACTGAAGCTTTCTTT
TRBV7-2,-,TRBJ2-1,-,CASSFNRQAAFF,TGTGCCAGCAGCTTCAACCGACAAGCAGCGTTCTTC
TRBV28,TRBD1,TRBJ1-1,few,CASSFMDRANTEAFF,TGTGCCAGCAGTTTTATGGACAGGGCGAACACTGAAGCTTTCTTT
TRBV13,TRBD1,TRBJ2-7,-,CASSFQGGAGSTYEQYF,TGTGCCAGCAGCTTTCAAGGGGGCGCAGGGTCAACCTACGAGCAGTACTTC
TRBV7-6,TRBD1,TRBJ1-3,-,CASSPRTGAGSGNTIYF,TGTGCCAGCAGCCCCCGGACAGGGGCGGGCTCTGGAAACACCATATATTTT
TRBV5-5,-,TRBJ1-1,-,CASSSERMNTEAFF,TGTGCCAGCAGCTCGGAGAGGATGAACACTGAAGCTTTCTTT
TRBV24-1,-,TRBJ2-3,-,CATSDPTGTDTQYF,TGTGCCACCAGTGATCCGACAGGCACAGATACGCAGTATTTT
TRBV11-3,-,TRBJ2-7,-,CASSLGGTYEQYF,TGTGCCAGCAGCTTAGGGGGCACCTACGAGCAGTACTTC
TRBV4-1,TRBD1,TRBJ1-4,-,CASSQGQDRSGDEKLFF,TGCGCCAGCAGCCAAGGCCAGGACAGGTCAGGGGACGAAAAACTGTTTTTT
TRBV7-2,TRBD1,TRBJ1-2,-,CASSPGTGWLEHGYTF,TGTGCCAGCAGCCCAGGGACAGGGTGGCTTGAGCATGGCTACACCTTC